The clone carrying this TCR beta chain has a count of ten or more. Its antigen is undetermined. iRepertoire HTBI primers and Arm-PCR of CDR3 regions built TCR beta libraries. TCRdb called the multiplex PCR reads again in MiXCR, with one record for every CDR3 protein. Among about 330,000 distinct CDR3 sequences, roughly 17% were seen once, and the ten largest hold just over 20%. Time point here: newly diagnosed GD, antithyroid drugs for less than 3 months. From PBMCs, RNA was extracted and then used to make the TCR library. The sample comes from a study of regulatory T cells in long-lasting Graves disease. Study-wide points: Persistent Graves' patients showed reduced TCR diversity versus newly diagnosed patients.

The CDR3 is 13 amino acids. Germline V gene sequence: CDR1 MDHEN, CDR2 SYDVKM. V was pared by 7 bases and J by 4 bases, with 14 bases between. The sample was also reused in another study, on T cells in Graves' hyperthyroidism and ophthalmopathy.

This chain joins TRBV28 and TRBJ2-7, with a tentative D call TRBD1 (5 bases). The sequenced sample was peripheral blood mononuclear cells (PBMCs), obtained at new diagnosis, from a patient treated with antithyroid drugs. This clonotype was sampled from a woman aged 18-29 years with Graves disease. CDR3 nucleotide sequence: TGTGCCAGCACCCTGGGGCAGGGTTACGAGCAGTACTTC. It encodes CASTLGQGYEQYF.